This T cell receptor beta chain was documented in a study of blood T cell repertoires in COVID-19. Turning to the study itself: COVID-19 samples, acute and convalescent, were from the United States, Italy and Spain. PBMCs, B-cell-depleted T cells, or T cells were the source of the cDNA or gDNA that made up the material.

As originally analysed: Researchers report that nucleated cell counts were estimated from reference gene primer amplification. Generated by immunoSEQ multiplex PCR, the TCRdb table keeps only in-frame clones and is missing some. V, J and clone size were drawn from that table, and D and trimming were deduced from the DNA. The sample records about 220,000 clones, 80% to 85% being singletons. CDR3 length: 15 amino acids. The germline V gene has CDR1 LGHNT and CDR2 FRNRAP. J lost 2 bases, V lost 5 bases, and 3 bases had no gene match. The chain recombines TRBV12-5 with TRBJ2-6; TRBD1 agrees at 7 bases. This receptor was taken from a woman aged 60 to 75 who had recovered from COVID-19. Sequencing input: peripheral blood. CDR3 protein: CASGEGGAGANVLTF. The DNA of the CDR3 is TGTGCTAGTGGTGAAGGGGGCGCTGGGGCCAACGTCCTGACTTTC.